One T cell receptor beta chain is described in this entry. What it recognizes is unknown. Looked up from germline, CDR1 is SGHTA and CDR2 is FQGNSA. V lost 5 bases and J 10 bases, leaving 21 bases between the germline ends. The CDR3 is 15 amino acids. This sample was included in a study of T-cell memory formation after mild COVID-19. Study overall: The study found TCR clusters largely donor specific. Study-level points and caveats: CD4+ bias marked clones expanding day 15 to 37, unlike balanced contracting clones. CD8+ contracting clones occupied EMRA, while CD4+ ones occupied mainly CM and EM. The authors left the SARS-CoV-2 specificity of second-wave clones peaking on day 37 unconfirmed.

TCRdb re-derived calls from the 5' RACE reads in MiXCR, one entry per CDR3 protein. The sample lists about 160,000 distinct CDR3 sequences; roughly 28% were seen once. The specimen sequenced was PBMCs or a T cell subset sorted from them (not recorded which). This receptor was taken from an adult woman who had mild COVID-19 (a few samples of this study predate the infection). Cell type and time point are not known. The V and J genes are TRBV7-2 and TRBJ2-4; perhaps D is TRBD1 or TRBD2 (7 bases each). Here the CDR3 DNA reads TGTGCCAGCAGCCGGGACTACCTAAAGGGGGCTATTCAGTACTTC. This sequence encodes CASSRDYLKGAIQYF.